The 11 T cell receptor beta chains in this list originate from one sample, sequenced in a study of T cell responses to AZD1222 COVID-19 vaccine. Method: immunoSEQ multiplex PCR; TCRdb's copy keeps in-frame clones and lacks some. The sample has roughly 200,000 clones, over 80% seen once. Sequencing was performed on peripheral blood, taken 28 days after the second dose of the MenACWY control vaccine. The receptor source for this set is an adult who received the MenACWY meningococcal vaccine as a control.

The chain has TRBV6-5 and TRBJ1-4; the match to TRBD1 covers 10 bases. J gave up 8 bases and V 5 bases, and 2 bases lay outside the gene matches. Germline V gene lookup returns CDR1 MNHEY and CDR2 SVGAGI. The CDR3 sequence is 13 residues long. DNA of the CDR3: TGTGCCAGCAGTAGGGACAGGGGCGAAAAACTGTTTTTT. As protein: CASSRDRGEKLFF.

The chain recombines TRBV5-1 with TRBJ2-7; 8 nucleotides match TRBD1. Germline loops: CDR1 SGHRS, CDR2 YFSETQ. The CDR3 length is 15 residues. V trimming: 4 bases; J trimming: 0 bases; junction bases outside the gene matches: 6. In DNA, the CDR3 is TGCGCCAGCAGCCCCGGACAGGGACCCTCCTACGAGCAGTACTTC. This gives the protein CASSPGQGPSYEQYF.

The chain is built from TRBV5-1 and TRBJ2-7; TRBD1 is a possible D gene (6 bases). V was shortened by 4 bases and J by 7 bases, with 18 bases between the two germline ends. This CDR3 is 14 amino acids long. CDR1 is SGHRS, CDR2 YFSETQ, per germline. This chain's CDR3 is CASSLGTLIGEQYF. The DNA of the CDR3 is TGCGCCAGCAGCCTTGGGACACTAATCGGAGAGCAGTACTTC.

This clone was seen only a few times. The rearrangement links TRBV28 to TRBJ1-2, with D possibly TRBD1 on 6 matching bases. CDR1 and CDR2 (germline): MDHEN, SYDVKM. The CDR3 is 14 residues long. Trimming took off 6 bases at V and 6 bases at J, with 17 bases between the two ends. CDR3 sequence reads: CASSPQGRPDGYTF. The DNA of the CDR3 is TGTGCCAGCAGCCCCCAGGGGCGCCCGGATGGCTACACCTTC.

This rearrangement joins TRBV25-1 to TRBJ1-1; TRBD1 matches at 7 bases. Germline V gene data show CDR1 as MGHDK and CDR2 as SYGVNS. V shed 5 bases, J shed 9 bases, and the junction held 9 bases outside the gene matches. The CDR3 sequence is 13 residues long. In DNA form, the CDR3 reads TGTGCCAGCAGTATACAGGGGATCAAGCAAGCTTTCTTT. Its protein is CASSIQGIKQAFF. The full variable domain, with the rest looked up from reference TRBV25-1 and TRBJ1-1, is EADIYQTPRYLVIGTGKKITLECSQTMGHDKMYWYQQDPGMELHLIHYSYGVNSTEKGDLSSESTVSRIRTEHFPLTLESARPSHTSQYLCASSIQGIKQAFFGQGTRLTVV.

The rearrangement links TRBV11-2 to TRBJ2-5; D remains ambiguous. The CDR3 has 14 residues. Trimming left V 0 bases short and J 1 base short, with 6 bases between. Germline V lookup: CDR1 SGHAT, CDR2 FQNNGV. CDR3 nucleotide sequence: TGTGCCAGCAGCTTAGATTTGCCCCAAGAGACCCAGTACTTC. Its protein product is CASSLDLPQETQYF.

This clone has just a few counts. The J gene is TRBJ1-5, the V gene TRBV30; 9 bases are a match to TRBD1. Germline CDR1 and CDR2: GTSNPN and SVGIG (reference sequence). Trimming at V came to 2 bases and at J to 6 bases, leaving 8 bases not matched to a gene. The CDR3 contains 15 residues. The CDR3 DNA sequence: TGTGCCTGGAGTATCGGGACAGGGAAGGGTCAGCCCCAGCATTTT. Amino acid sequence: CAWSIGTGKGQPQHF.

The chain carries TRBV7-2 and TRBJ2-1; perhaps TRBD2 as D (5 bases). The CDR3 length is 17 residues. From germline, CDR1 is SGHTA and CDR2 FQGNSA. V gave up 1 base and J gave up 12 bases, with 25 bases separating them. DNA for the CDR3: TGTGCCAGCAGCTTAGGGGGAGACGGAGCCCGGCGGATTGTGCAGTTCTTC. It specifies CASSLGGDGARRIVQFF.

The chain links TRBV7-8 to TRBJ2-1; 8 nucleotides line up with TRBD2. Germline trimming cut 2 bases from V and 8 bases from J; bases unmatched to any gene: 5. Per germline, CDR1 SGHVS and CDR2 FQNEAQ. The CDR3 has 14 amino acids. The CDR3 sequence: CASSLNSGVDEQFF. The CDR3 bases are TGTGCCAGCAGCTTAAATAGCGGGGTAGATGAGCAGTTCTTC.

The chain joins TRBV18 to TRBJ2-7; 8 nucleotides align to TRBD1. Germline V gives CDR1 KGHSH, CDR2 LQKENI. V trimming: 3 bases; J trimming: 1 base; junction bases outside the gene matches: 8. The CDR3 extends over 16 amino acids. CDR3 region: CASSPGQGGLSYEQYF. CDR3 sequence (DNA): TGTGCCAGCTCACCCGGACAGGGCGGGTTATCCTACGAGCAGTACTTC.

V and J are TRBV7-2 and TRBJ1-2, with a possible D match to TRBD1 (6 bases). Germline loops: CDR1 SGHTA, CDR2 FQGNSA. The V end lost 1 base, the J end lost 7 bases, and 13 bases lay between the germline ends. The CDR3 runs to 14 residues. The CDR3 sequence is CASSLEQGFGGYTF. The CDR3 DNA reads as TGTGCCAGCAGCTTAGAACAGGGTTTTGGTGGCTACACCTTC. Together with reference TRBV7-2 and TRBJ1-2, the CDR3 gives the full variable domain: GAGVSQSPSNKVTEKGKDVELRCDPISGHTALYWYRQSLGQGLEFLIYFQGNSAPDKSGLPSDRFSAERTGGSVSTLTIQRTQQEDSAVYLCASSLEQGFGGYTFGSGTRLTVV.